These 8 T cell receptor beta chains share one sample of origin, sequenced in a study of shared clonotypes between healthy human individuals. Some clones are missing from TCRdb's copy, which holds only in-frame ones; the method was immunoSEQ multiplex PCR. The sample consists of around 430,000 clones, roughly 80% of them appearing once. Sequenced: PBMCs. The receptors here all came from a woman aged 40 to 50 in good health. Some clones in this sample may be carry-over from other donors' samples.

CDR3 sequence: CASSLTTSGSKNEQFF. CDR3 in DNA: TGTGCCAGCAGTTTAACGACTAGCGGGAGTAAAAATGAGCAGTTCTTC. This chain links TRBV28 with TRBJ2-1, with 12 bases aligning to TRBD2. Germline assignment: CDR1 MDHEN and CDR2 SYDVKM. The V gene end was trimmed by 2 bases and the J gene end by 7 bases; junction bases not matched to a gene: 6. The CDR3 contains 16 residues.

The chain combines TRBV27 with TRBJ2-7; possibly TRBD1 or TRBD2 for D (6 bases each). Germline lookup yields CDR1 MNHEY and CDR2 SMNVEV (reference sequence). CDR3 size: 15 residues. The V and J ends lost 6 bases and 2 bases respectively, with 17 bases between them. Here the CDR3 reads CASSRSGAATYEQYF. The CDR3 bases are TGTGCCAGCAGCCGATCGGGGGCAGCAACCTACGAGCAGTACTTC.

Of note for this clone: At the DNA level, this CDR3 is encoded by other sequences in the same sample as well. This sequence joins TRBV6-5 and TRBJ1-2; TRBD1 might be the D (5 bases). CDR3 length: 14 residues. V was shortened by 0 bases and J by 2 bases, with 7 bases between the two germline ends. Germline lookup yields CDR1 MNHEY and CDR2 SVGAGI. CDR3 region: CASSYSGGNYGYTF. The CDR3 DNA reads TGTGCCAGCAGTTACTCGGGGGGAAACTATGGCTACACCTTC.

J is TRBJ1-5 and V is TRBV6-5, with D tentatively TRBD1 (5 bases). V shed 5 bases and J shed 6 bases, with 11 bases lying between them. The CDR3 contains 13 residues. Germline V CDR1 and CDR2: MNHEY, SVGAGI. CDR3 region: CASSVVRGQPQHF. The CDR3 DNA reads TGTGCCAGCAGTGTAGTGAGGGGTCAGCCCCAGCATTTT.

In this sample, this clone turned up a few times. The rearrangement joins TRBV5-1 to TRBJ1-2, with 8 bases that match TRBD1. With 4 bases clipped from V and 5 bases from J, the junction kept 7 bases outside the gene matches. This CDR3 has 14 amino acids. In germline, CDR1 is SGHRS, CDR2 YFSETQ. This CDR3 reads CASSDGQGRYGYTF. The CDR3 coding sequence is TGCGCCAGCAGCGATGGACAGGGCAGGTATGGCTACACCTTC.

The V and J genes are TRBV18 and TRBJ2-3, with D possibly called TRBD1 or TRBD2 (6 bases each). The CDR3 consists of 15 residues. Germline CDR1 is KGHSH and CDR2 is LQKENI. Trimming stripped 6 bases from V and 6 bases from J, with 19 bases between. The CDR3 DNA sequence: TGTGCCAGCTCCCGCTATATGGGGGGCGACGATACGCAGTATTTT. This codes for CASSRYMGGDDTQYF.

This chain links TRBV19 with TRBJ2-1, with D tentatively TRBD2 (5 bases). The CDR3 contains 13 residues. Germline-derived CDR1 and CDR2 are LNHDA and SQIVND (reference sequence). V gave up 3 bases and J gave up 8 bases, with 11 bases separating them. CDR3 sequence: CASSIGSADEQFF. Written as DNA, the CDR3 is TGTGCCAGTAGTATCGGCTCAGCGGATGAGCAGTTCTTC.

This chain joins TRBV5-6 and TRBJ1-1; a possible D gene is TRBD1 (5 bases). V lost 1 base, J lost 11 bases, and 15 bases lay in between. This CDR3 has 13 residues. Germline lookup yields CDR1 SGHDT and CDR2 YYEEEE. The CDR3 sequence: CASSLFNQGSAFF. CDR3 bases: TGTGCCAGCAGCTTGTTTAATCAGGGCTCCGCTTTCTTT.